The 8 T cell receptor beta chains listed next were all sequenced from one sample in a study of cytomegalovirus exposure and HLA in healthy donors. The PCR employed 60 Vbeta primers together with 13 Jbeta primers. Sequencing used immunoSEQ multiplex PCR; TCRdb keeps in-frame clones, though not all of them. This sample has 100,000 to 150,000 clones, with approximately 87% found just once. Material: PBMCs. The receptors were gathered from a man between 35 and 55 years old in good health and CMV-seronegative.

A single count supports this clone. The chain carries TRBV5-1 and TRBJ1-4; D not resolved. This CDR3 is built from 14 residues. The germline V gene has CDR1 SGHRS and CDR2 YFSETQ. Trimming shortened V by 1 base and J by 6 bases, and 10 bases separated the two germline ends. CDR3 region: CASSLSGRYEKLFF. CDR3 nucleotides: TGCGCCAGCAGCTTGAGCGGGAGGTATGAAAAACTGTTTTTT.

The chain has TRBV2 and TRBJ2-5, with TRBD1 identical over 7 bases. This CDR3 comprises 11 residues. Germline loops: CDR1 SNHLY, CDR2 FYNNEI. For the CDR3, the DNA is TGTACCACCACAGGGGAAGAGACCCAGTACTTC. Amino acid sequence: CTTTGEETQYF.

The CDR3 region is CASSPGGTEAFF. The CDR3 coding sequence is TGTGCCAGCAGTCCAGGGGGGACTGAAGCTTTCTTT. V gene TRBV2 combines with J gene TRBJ1-1; 7 bases agree with TRBD1. CDR3 length equals 12 residues. Trimming cost V 5 bases and J 5 bases; bases outside gene matches: 2. Germline-derived CDR1 and CDR2 are SNHLY and FYNNEI.

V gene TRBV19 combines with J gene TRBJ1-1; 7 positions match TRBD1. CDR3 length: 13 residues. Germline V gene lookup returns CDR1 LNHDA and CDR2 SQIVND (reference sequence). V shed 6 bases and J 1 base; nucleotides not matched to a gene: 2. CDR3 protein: CASSRTGNTEAFF. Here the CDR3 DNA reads TGTGCCAGTAGCCGGACAGGGAACACTGAAGCTTTCTTT.

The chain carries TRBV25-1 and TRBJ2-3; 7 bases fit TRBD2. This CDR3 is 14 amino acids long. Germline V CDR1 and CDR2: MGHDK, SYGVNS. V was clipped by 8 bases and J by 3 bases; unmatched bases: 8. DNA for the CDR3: TGTGCCAGCCGGCGGGAGTGGTTGACAGATACGCAGTATTTT. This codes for CASRREWLTDTQYF.

As DNA, the CDR3 is TGTGCCATCAGTACCGGGACTAGCGGATACAATGAGCAGTTCTTC. Its translation: CAISTGTSGYNEQFF. The rearrangement links TRBV10-3 to TRBJ2-1, with TRBD2 matching over 11 bases. This CDR3 contains 15 residues. Trimming at V came to 5 bases and at J to 4 bases, leaving 4 bases not matched to a gene. Germline V gene sequence: CDR1 ENHRY, CDR2 SYGVKD.

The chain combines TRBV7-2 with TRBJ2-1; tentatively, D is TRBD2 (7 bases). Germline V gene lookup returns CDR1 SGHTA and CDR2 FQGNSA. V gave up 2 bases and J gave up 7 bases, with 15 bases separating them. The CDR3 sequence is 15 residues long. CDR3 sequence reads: CASSLTSGRGNEQFF. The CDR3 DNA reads TGTGCCAGCAGCTTAACCTCAGGGAGGGGGAATGAGCAGTTCTTC.

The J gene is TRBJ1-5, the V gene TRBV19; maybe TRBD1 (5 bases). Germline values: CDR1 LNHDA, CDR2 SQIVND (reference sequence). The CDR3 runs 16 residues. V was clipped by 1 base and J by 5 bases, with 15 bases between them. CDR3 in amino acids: CASSIGGGQYYQPQHF. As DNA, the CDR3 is TGTGCCAGTAGTATAGGGGGCGGACAATATTATCAGCCCCAGCATTTT.